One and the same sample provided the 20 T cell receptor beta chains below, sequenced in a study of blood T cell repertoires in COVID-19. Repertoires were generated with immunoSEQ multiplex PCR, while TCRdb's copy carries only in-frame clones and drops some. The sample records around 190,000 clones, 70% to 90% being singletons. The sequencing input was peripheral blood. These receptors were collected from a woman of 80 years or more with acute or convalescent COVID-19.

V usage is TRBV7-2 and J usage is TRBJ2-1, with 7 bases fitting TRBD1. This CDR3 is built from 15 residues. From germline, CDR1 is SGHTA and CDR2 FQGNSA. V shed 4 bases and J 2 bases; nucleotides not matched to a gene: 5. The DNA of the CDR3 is TGTGCCAGCAGCTCGGACAGGTCAACCTACAATGAGCAGTTCTTC. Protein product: CASSSDRSTYNEQFF. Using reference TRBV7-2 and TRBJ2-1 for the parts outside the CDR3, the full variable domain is GAGVSQSPSNKVTEKGKDVELRCDPISGHTALYWYRQSLGQGLEFLIYFQGNSAPDKSGLPSDRFSAERTGGSVSTLTIQRTQQEDSAVYLCASSSDRSTYNEQFFGPGTRLTVL.

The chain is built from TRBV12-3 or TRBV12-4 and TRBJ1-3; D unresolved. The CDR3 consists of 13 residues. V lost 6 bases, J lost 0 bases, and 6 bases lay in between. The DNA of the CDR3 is TGTGCCAGCAGGGTGAGCTCTGGAAACACCATATATTTT. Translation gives CASRVSSGNTIYF.

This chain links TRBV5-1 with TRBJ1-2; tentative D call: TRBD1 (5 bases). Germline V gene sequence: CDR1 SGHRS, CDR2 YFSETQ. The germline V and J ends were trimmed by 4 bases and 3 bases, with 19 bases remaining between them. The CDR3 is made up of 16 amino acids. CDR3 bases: TGCGCCAGCAGCCTCGCGGGGAGGGGACTTGACTATGGCTACACCTTC. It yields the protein CASSLAGRGLDYGYTF. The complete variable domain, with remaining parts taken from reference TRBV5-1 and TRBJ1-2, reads KAGVTQTPRYLIKTRGQQVTLSCSPISGHRSVSWYQQTPGQGLQFLFEYFSETQRNKGNFPGRFSGRQFSNSRSEMNVSTLELGDSALYLCASSLAGRGLDYGYTFGSGTRLTVV.

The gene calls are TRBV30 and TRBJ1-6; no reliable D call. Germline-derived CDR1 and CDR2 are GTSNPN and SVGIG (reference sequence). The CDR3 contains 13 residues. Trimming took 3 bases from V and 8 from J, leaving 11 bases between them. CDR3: CAWRPEEDSPLHF. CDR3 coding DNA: TGTGCCTGGAGGCCCGAGGAGGATTCACCCCTCCACTTT.

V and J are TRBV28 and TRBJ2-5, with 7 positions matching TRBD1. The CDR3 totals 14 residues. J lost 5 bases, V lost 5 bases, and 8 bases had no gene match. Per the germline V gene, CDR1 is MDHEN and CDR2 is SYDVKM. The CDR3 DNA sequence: TGTGCCAGCAGTCCCGGGACAGCCTGGGAGACCCAGTACTTC. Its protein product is CASSPGTAWETQYF.

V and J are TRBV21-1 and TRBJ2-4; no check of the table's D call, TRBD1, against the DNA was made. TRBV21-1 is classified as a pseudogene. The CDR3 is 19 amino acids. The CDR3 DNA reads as TGTGCCAGCAGCAAAACGAGACACCAAGATCGATTAGCCAAAAACATTCAGTACTTC. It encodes CASSKTRHQDRLAKNIQYF.

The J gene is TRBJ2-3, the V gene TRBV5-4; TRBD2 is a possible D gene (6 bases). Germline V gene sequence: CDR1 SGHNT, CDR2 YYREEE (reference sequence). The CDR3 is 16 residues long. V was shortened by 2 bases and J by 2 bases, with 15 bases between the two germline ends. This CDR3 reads CASSLLVAAATDTQYF. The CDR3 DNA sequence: TGTGCCAGCAGCTTACTGGTAGCGGCAGCCACAGATACGCAGTATTTT.

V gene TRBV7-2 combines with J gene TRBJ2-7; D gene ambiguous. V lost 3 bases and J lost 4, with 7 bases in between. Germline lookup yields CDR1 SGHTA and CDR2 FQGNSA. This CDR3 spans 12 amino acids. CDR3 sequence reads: CASSFARYEQYF. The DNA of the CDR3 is TGTGCCAGCAGCTTTGCTAGATACGAGCAGTACTTC.

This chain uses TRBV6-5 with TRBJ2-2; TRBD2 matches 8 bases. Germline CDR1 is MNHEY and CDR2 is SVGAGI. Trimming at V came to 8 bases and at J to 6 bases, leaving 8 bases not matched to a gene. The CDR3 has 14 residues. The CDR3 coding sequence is TGTGCCAGCTCCGAGAGCGGGAGACCCGGGGAGCTGTTTTTT. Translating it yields CASSESGRPGELFF.

The CDR3 DNA is TGTGCCAGCAGCTTAAACAGGGTCTATGGCTACACCTTC. Translating it yields CASSLNRVYGYTF. The J gene is TRBJ1-2, the V gene TRBV7-3; the D gene is possibly TRBD1 (6 bases). This CDR3 has 13 amino acids. V shed 1 base and J shed 4 bases, with 7 bases lying between them. Germline V gene data show CDR1 as SGHTA and CDR2 as FQGTGA.

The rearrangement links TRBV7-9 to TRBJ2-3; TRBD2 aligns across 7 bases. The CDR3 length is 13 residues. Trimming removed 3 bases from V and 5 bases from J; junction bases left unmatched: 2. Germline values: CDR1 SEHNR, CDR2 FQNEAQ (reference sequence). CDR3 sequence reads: CASSFRGGDTQYF. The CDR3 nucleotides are TGTGCCAGCAGCTTTCGCGGGGGAGATACGCAGTATTTT.

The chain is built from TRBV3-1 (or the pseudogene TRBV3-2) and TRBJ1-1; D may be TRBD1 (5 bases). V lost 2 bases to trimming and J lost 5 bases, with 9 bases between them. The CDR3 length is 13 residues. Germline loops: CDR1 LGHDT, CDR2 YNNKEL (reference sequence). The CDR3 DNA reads TGTGCCAGCAGCCAATTTGGGGCGACTGAAGCTTTCTTT. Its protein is CASSQFGATEAFF.

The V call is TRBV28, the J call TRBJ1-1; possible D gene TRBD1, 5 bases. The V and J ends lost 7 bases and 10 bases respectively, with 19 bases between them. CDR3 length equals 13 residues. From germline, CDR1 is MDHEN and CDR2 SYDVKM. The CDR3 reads CASTYRGFLVAFF. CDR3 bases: TGTGCCAGCACTTATCGGGGGTTCCTGGTAGCTTTCTTT. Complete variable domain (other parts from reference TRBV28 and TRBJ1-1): DVKVTQSSRYLVKRTGEKVFLECVQDMDHENMFWYRQDPGLGLRLIYFSYDVKMKEKGDIPEGYSVSREKKERFSLILESASTNQTSMYLCASTYRGFLVAFFGQGTRLTVV.

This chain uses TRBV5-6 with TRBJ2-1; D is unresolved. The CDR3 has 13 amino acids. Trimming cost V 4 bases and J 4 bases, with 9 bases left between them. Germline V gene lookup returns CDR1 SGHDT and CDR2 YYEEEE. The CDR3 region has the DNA TGTGCCAGCAGCGCCCCTCTATACAATGAGCAGTTCTTC. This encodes CASSAPLYNEQFF.

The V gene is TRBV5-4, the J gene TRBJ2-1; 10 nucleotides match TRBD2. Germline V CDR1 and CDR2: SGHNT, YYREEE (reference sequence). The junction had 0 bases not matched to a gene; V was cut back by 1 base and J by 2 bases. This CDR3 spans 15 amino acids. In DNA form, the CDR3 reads TGTGCCAGCAGCTTGACTAGCGGGACCTACAATGAGCAGTTCTTC. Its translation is CASSLTSGTYNEQFF.

DNA for the CDR3: TGCGCCAGCAGCGTGACTAGCGGGGGGTATGAGCAGTTCTTC. It is translated as CASSVTSGGYEQFF. The chain uses TRBV5-1 and TRBJ2-1; 13 bases are shared with TRBD2. The germline gives CDR1 SGHRS, CDR2 YFSETQ. Losses at the gene ends were 4 bases for V and 8 bases for J; bases not matched to a gene: 3. The length of the CDR3 is 14 residues.

In DNA, the CDR3 is TGTGCCAGTAGTATGGGGTCTAGCGGGAGGAGGGGGGTCCAAGAGACCCAGTACTTC. Translation gives CASSMGSSGRRGVQETQYF. The gene calls are TRBV19 and TRBJ2-5; 11 positions agree with TRBD2. Germline values: CDR1 LNHDA, CDR2 SQIVND (reference sequence). The CDR3 is 19 residues long. V was clipped by 3 bases and J by 1 base; unmatched bases: 13.

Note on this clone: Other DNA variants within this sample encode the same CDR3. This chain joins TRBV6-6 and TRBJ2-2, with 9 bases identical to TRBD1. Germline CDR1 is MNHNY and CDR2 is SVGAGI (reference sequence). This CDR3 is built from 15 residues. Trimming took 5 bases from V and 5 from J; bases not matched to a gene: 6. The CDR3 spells CASSGTGRRTGELFF. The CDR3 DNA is TGTGCCAGCAGTGGGACAGGGAGGAGGACCGGGGAGCTGTTTTTT.

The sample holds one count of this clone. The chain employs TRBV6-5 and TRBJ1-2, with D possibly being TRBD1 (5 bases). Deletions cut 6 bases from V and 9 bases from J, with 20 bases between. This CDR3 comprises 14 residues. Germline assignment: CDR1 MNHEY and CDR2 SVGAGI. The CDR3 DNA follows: TGTGCCAGCAGGGGGGGGACTTTGCTTGCCCGCTACACCTTC. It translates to CASRGGTLLARYTF.

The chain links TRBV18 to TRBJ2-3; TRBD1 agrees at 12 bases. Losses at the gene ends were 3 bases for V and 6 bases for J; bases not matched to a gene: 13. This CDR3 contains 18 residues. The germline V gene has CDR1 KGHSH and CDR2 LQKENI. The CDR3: CASSPLVPGQGAQDTQYF. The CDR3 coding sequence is TGTGCCAGCTCACCTCTTGTCCCGGGACAGGGGGCACAGGATACGCAGTATTTT.